The 6 T cell receptor beta chains below were found in one sample sequenced in a study of OX40 agonist ivuxolimab in advanced cancers. Only in-frame clones appear in the TCRdb table, and some are missing; sequencing was by immunoSEQ multiplex PCR. The table includes 76,000 or so clones, 70% to 90% detected once. Sequenced here: CD4+ or CD8+ T cells sorted from blood, sampled in a trial of the OX40 agonist ivuxolimab. These receptor sequences come from an adult with an advanced solid tumor such as melanoma, head and neck, liver or kidney cancer.

The chain employs TRBV2 and TRBJ2-6; no definite D call. The V end was cut by 0 bases, the J end by 1 base, with 7 bases between. The CDR3 extends over 16 amino acids. The germline V gene encodes CDR1 SNHLY and CDR2 FYNNEI. The CDR3 nucleotides read TGTGCCAGCAGTGAAGCAGGTTCTTCTGGGGCCAACGTCCTGACTTTC. Translation gives CASSEAGSSGANVLTF.

V gene TRBV10-2 combines with J gene TRBJ2-2, with 8 bases identical to TRBD2. Per the germline V gene, CDR1 is WSHSY and CDR2 is SAAADI. The trim removed 9 bases at V and 1 base at J, leaving 10 bases unmatched. The CDR3 consists of 16 residues. For the CDR3, the DNA is TGCGCCAGAGGTCCGGCTAGCGGGCAGAACACCGGGGAGCTGTTTTTT. Its translation: CARGPASGQNTGELFF.

V is TRBV6-1 and J is TRBJ2-1; perhaps TRBD1 as D (6 bases). V was shortened by 1 base and J by 10 bases, with 17 bases between the two germline ends. Germline lookup yields CDR1 MNHNS and CDR2 SASEGT. CDR3 length equals 15 residues. The DNA of the CDR3 is TGTGCCAGCAGTGAAGGAATGGGGCTCAGGGGCGAGCAGTTCTTC. Its translation is CASSEGMGLRGEQFF.

This clone was picked up one time. The chain carries TRBV11-3 and TRBJ2-3; 7 nucleotides line up with TRBD1. V shed 4 bases and J 2 bases; nucleotides not matched to a gene: 3. The germline V gene has CDR1 SGHNT and CDR2 YENEEA. The CDR3 runs to 14 residues. DNA of the CDR3: TGTGCCAGCAGCTCGGGACAGTCCACAGATACGCAGTATTTT. Translating gives CASSSGQSTDTQYF. Full variable domain (missing parts from reference TRBV11-3 and TRBJ2-3): EAGVVQSPRYKIIEKKQPVAFWCNPISGHNTLYWYLQNLGQGPELLIRYENEEAVDDSQLPKDRFSAERLKGVDSTLKIQPAELGDSAVYLCASSSGQSTDTQYFGPGTRLTVL.

The V gene is TRBV6-5, the J gene TRBJ1-6; D is undetermined. CDR3 length: 14 amino acids. CDR1 MNHEY and CDR2 SVGAGI come from the germline V gene. The V and J ends lost 0 bases and 7 bases respectively, with 7 bases between them. CDR3 loop: CASSYSSRNSPLHF. Written as DNA, the CDR3 is TGTGCCAGCAGTTACTCCAGCCGGAATTCACCCCTCCACTTT.

The J gene is TRBJ1-1, the V gene TRBV5-1, with a weak D call TRBD1 (5 bases). Germline CDR1 reads SGHRS; CDR2 reads YFSETQ. Between the trimmed V and J ends, which lost 2 bases and 1 base, there was a span of 12 bases. CDR3 length: 15 amino acids. The CDR3 protein is CASSFGGQRNTEAFF. The CDR3 bases are TGCGCCAGCAGCTTCGGAGGACAACGGAACACTGAAGCTTTCTTT.